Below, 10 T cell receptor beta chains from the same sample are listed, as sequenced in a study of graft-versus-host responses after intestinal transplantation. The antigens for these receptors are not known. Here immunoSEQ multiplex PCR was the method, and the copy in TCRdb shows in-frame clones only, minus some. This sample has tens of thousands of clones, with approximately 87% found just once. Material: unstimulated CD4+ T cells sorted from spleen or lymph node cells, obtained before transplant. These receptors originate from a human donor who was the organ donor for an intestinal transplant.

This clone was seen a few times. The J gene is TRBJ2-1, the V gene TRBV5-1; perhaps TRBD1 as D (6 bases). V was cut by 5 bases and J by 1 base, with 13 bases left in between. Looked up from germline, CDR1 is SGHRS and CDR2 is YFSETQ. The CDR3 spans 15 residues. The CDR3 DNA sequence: TGCGCCAGCAGAACCGGGACACAATCCTACAATGAGCAGTTCTTC. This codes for CASRTGTQSYNEQFF.

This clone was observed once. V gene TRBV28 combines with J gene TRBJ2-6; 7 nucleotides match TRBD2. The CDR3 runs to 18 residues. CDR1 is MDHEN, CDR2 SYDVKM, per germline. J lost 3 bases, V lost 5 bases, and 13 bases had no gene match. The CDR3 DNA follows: TGTGCCAGCAGTCCAATGGGGAGGGTGTCTGGTGGGGCCAACGTCCTGACTTTC. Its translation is CASSPMGRVSGGANVLTF.

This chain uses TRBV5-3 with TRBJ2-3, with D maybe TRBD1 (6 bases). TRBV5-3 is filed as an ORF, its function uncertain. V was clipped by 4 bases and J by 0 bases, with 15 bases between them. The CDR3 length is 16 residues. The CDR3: CARSVPHRESTDTQYF. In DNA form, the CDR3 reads TGTGCCAGAAGCGTCCCCCACAGGGAGAGCACAGATACGCAGTATTTT.

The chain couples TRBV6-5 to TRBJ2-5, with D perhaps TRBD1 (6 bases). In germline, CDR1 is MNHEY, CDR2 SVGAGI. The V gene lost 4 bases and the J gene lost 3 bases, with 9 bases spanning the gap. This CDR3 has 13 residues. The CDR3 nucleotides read TGTGCCAGCAGTTTTCGGACAGAAGAGACCCAGTACTTC. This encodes CASSFRTEETQYF.

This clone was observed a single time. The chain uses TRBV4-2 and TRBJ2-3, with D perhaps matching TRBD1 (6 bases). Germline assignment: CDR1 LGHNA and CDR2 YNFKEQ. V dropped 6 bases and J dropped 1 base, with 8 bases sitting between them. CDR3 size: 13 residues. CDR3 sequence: CASRRQGTDTQYF. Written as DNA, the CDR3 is TGTGCCAGCAGGCGACAGGGCACAGATACGCAGTATTTT.

CDR3: CASSLAQGSYEQYV. CDR3 nucleotides: TGTGCCAGCAGCTTGGCACAGGGCTCCTACGAGCAGTACGTC. The chain couples TRBV5-6 to TRBJ2-7; D might be TRBD1 (6 bases). V was pared by 0 bases and J by 0 bases, with 7 bases between. Germline V lookup: CDR1 SGHDT, CDR2 YYEEEE. CDR3 size: 14 residues.

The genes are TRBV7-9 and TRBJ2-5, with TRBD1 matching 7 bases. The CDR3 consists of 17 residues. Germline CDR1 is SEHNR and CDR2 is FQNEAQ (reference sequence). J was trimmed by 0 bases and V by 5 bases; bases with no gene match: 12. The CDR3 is CASSKGQTFPYQETQYF. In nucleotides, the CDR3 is TGTGCCAGCAGCAAGGGACAGACGTTTCCCTACCAAGAGACCCAGTACTTC.

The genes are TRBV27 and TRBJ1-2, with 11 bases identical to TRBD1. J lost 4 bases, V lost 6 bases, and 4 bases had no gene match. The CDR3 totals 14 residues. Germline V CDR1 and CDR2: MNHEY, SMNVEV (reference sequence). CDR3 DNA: TGTGCCAGCAGACGGGACAGGGGGACCTATGGCTACACCTTC. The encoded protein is CASRRDRGTYGYTF.

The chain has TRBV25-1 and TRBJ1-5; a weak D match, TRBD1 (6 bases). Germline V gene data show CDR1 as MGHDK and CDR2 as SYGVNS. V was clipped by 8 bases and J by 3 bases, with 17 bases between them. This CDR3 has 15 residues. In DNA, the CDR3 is TGTGCCAGCGGGGGTAGGGGGGGCTACAATCAGCCCCAGCATTTT. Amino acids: CASGGRGGYNQPQHF.

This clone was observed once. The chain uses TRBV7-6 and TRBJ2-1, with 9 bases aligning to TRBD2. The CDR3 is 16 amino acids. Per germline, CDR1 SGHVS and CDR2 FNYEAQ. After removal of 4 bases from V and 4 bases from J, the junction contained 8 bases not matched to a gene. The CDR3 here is CASSSKRGAAYNEQFF. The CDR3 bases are TGTGCCAGCAGCTCCAAGCGGGGGGCAGCTTACAATGAGCAGTTCTTC.